This entry lists 16 T cell receptor beta chains sequenced from one sample in a study of early T cells in non-severe SARS-CoV-2 infection. MiXCR, run by TCRdb on the 5' RACE reads, gives a single entry per CDR3 protein. Among 40,000 to 55,000 distinct CDR3 sequences, around 4.1% were seen once, and the ten largest hold 3% to 3.5%. Sequenced: whole blood. The receptors derive from an adult who was a healthcare worker with PCR-confirmed SARS-CoV-2 infection or an uninfected control (not recorded which).

In its sample, this clonotype was seen many times. This rearrangement joins TRBV10-2 to TRBJ2-7, with D possibly being TRBD1 (6 bases). The germline CDR1 and CDR2 sequences are WSHSY and SAAADI. CDR3 length equals 13 residues. V was cut by 4 bases and J by 4 bases, with 11 bases left in between. The CDR3 DNA is TGCGCCAGCAGTGGGACAGCGCCTTACGAGCAGTACTTC. Translated, it gives CASSGTAPYEQYF.

This clonotype was counted many times. The rearrangement links TRBV12-5 to TRBJ1-5; the D gene is possibly TRBD1 (5 bases). Per the germline V gene, CDR1 is LGHNT and CDR2 is FRNRAP. CDR3 length equals 11 residues. The germline V and J ends were trimmed by 6 bases and 10 bases, with 10 bases remaining between them. The DNA for the CDR3 is TGTGCTAGTGGCATAAGGGGACCCCAGCATTTT. The encoded protein is CASGIRGPQHF.

This clonotype has at least ten counts. This sequence joins TRBV27 and TRBJ2-7; D is possibly TRBD1 (5 bases). This CDR3 spans 12 amino acids. Looked up from germline, CDR1 is MNHEY and CDR2 is SMNVEV (reference sequence). V gave up 5 bases and J gave up 4 bases, with 9 bases separating them. This chain's CDR3 is CASSTDRYEQYF. In DNA, the CDR3 is TGTGCCAGCAGTACCGACAGATACGAGCAGTACTTC.

The sample holds a few counts of this clonotype. V is TRBV7-2 and J is TRBJ1-1, with unresolved D. The CDR3 is made up of 12 amino acids. In germline, CDR1 is SGHTA, CDR2 FQGNSA. V was shortened by 5 bases and J by 12 bases, with 16 bases between the two germline ends. In DNA form, the CDR3 reads TGTGCCAGCAGCCCCCTGGGCCCCGGGACTTTCTTT. Translation gives CASSPLGPGTFF.

There are many counts of this clonotype. This chain joins TRBV24-1 and TRBJ2-3; no clear D. V lost 0 bases and J 8 bases, leaving 8 bases between the germline ends. The CDR3 has 13 amino acids. Looked up from germline, CDR1 is KGHDR and CDR2 is SFDVKD. This chain's CDR3 is CATSDLPGGTQYF. The CDR3 coding sequence is TGTGCCACCAGTGATTTGCCCGGCGGTACGCAGTATTTT.

This clonotype was seen at least ten times. This sequence joins TRBV3-1 and TRBJ2-3, with 9 bases matching TRBD2. This CDR3 comprises 16 residues. V was pared by 4 bases and J by 4 bases, with 9 bases of the junction left unmatched. Germline CDR1 reads LGHDT; CDR2 reads YNNKEL (reference sequence). The CDR3 here is CASSRGRVAGADTQYF. In DNA, the CDR3 is TGTGCCAGCAGCCGGGGCCGCGTAGCGGGGGCAGATACGCAGTATTTT.

Ten or more counts support this clonotype. CDR3 region: CASSSKQGLQETQYF. CDR3 nucleotides: TGTGCCAGCAGCTCCAAACAGGGCCTCCAAGAGACCCAGTACTTC. V is TRBV5-6 and J is TRBJ2-5, with a weak D call TRBD1 (6 bases). The CDR3 length is 15 residues. CDR1 and CDR2 (germline): SGHDT, YYEEEE. Trimming shortened V by 3 bases and J by 1 base, and 13 bases separated the two germline ends.

The chain links TRBV18 to TRBJ2-2, with D unclear. This CDR3 spans 13 amino acids. Germline CDR1 reads KGHSH; CDR2 reads LQKENI. Trimming shortened V by 0 bases and J by 6 bases, and 5 bases separated the two germline ends. The CDR3 nucleotides are TGTGCCAGCTCACCACCCACCCCCGGGGAGCTGTTTTTT. It yields the protein CASSPPTPGELFF.

In regard to this clonotype: The germline gene is not matched at one end of the junction; a read error may be the cause. V gene TRBV11-2 combines with J gene TRBJ1-3, with D perhaps matching TRBD1 (5 bases). This CDR3 is built from 16 residues. Germline lookup yields CDR1 SGHAT and CDR2 FQNNGV. CDR3 in DNA: TGTGCCAGCAGCTTGGGGGTGTCCCGGTCTGAAAACACCATATATTTT. Translating gives CASSLGVSRSENTIYF.

This clonotype came up many times. In DNA form, the CDR3 reads TGCAGTGCTCAGCAAACAGGGGGCCATTATGGCTACACCTTC. Protein: CSAQQTGGHYGYTF. The rearrangement uses TRBV20-1 and TRBJ1-2; 9 bases line up with TRBD1. Germline V lookup: CDR1 DFQATT, CDR2 SNEGSKA (reference sequence). With V trimmed by 5 bases and J by 5 bases, 9 bases remained unmatched. This CDR3 contains 14 residues.

This clonotype was counted many times. The rearrangement uses TRBV27 and TRBJ1-6; D unresolved. Germline V gene sequence: CDR1 MNHEY, CDR2 SMNVEV (reference sequence). The CDR3 is 13 amino acids. V was shortened by 5 bases and J by 5 bases, with 7 bases between the two germline ends. As DNA, the CDR3 is TGTGCCAGCAGTACACAAGATAATTCACCCCTCCACTTT. It specifies CASSTQDNSPLHF.

There are many counts of this clonotype. The chain recombines TRBV7-9 with TRBJ2-1; 11 bases agree with TRBD1. CDR3 size: 13 residues. The V gene end was trimmed by 8 bases and the J gene end by 8 bases; junction bases not matched to a gene: 5. Germline V gene lookup returns CDR1 SEHNR and CDR2 FQNEAQ (reference sequence). CDR3 amino acids: CASGTGGRDEQFF. The CDR3 region has the DNA TGTGCCAGCGGGACAGGGGGGCGTGATGAGCAGTTCTTC. Together with reference TRBV7-9 and TRBJ2-1, the CDR3 gives the full variable domain: DTGVSQNPRHKITKRGQNVTFRCDPISEHNRLYWYRQTLGQGPEFLTYFQNEAQLEKSRLLSDRFSAERPKGSFSTLEIQRTEQGDSAMYLCASGTGGRDEQFFGPGTRLTVL.

The rearrangement joins TRBV15 to TRBJ1-4; D ambiguous. CDR1 is LNHNV and CDR2 is YYDKDF in the germline V gene (reference sequence). CDR3 size: 15 residues. V gave up 5 bases and J gave up 1 base, with 11 bases separating them. The CDR3, as DNA: TGTGCCACCAGCCCCAGAAGGGTAACTAATGAAAAACTGTTTTTT. Translating gives CATSPRRVTNEKLFF.

The chain carries TRBV2 and TRBJ2-7; D is possibly TRBD1 or TRBD2 (5 bases each). The germline V gene has CDR1 SNHLY and CDR2 FYNNEI. The CDR3 runs 15 residues. V shed 6 bases and J shed 3 bases, with 18 bases lying between them. CDR3 DNA: TGTGCCAGCAGCCCCGGGGCTATGGGGGTCTACGAGCAGTACTTC. This sequence encodes CASSPGAMGVYEQYF.

The table lists this clonotype with many counts. The chain is built from TRBV24-1 and TRBJ1-1, with a tentative D call TRBD1 (5 bases). Trimming stripped 0 bases from V and 7 bases from J, with 14 bases between. The CDR3 has 15 residues. In germline, CDR1 is KGHDR, CDR2 SFDVKD. Written as DNA, the CDR3 is TGTGCCACCAGTGATTTGCTGTACCCAGGACATGAAGCTTTCTTT. Its protein is CATSDLLYPGHEAFF.

As regards this clonotype: Mismatch with germline at one junction end may stem from a read error. The chain combines TRBV19 with TRBJ2-7, with 7 nucleotides matching TRBD2. Germline lookup yields CDR1 LNHDA and CDR2 SQIVND (reference sequence). The CDR3 is made up of 14 amino acids. CDR3 sequence: CASKSASGSYEQYF. The CDR3 DNA sequence: TGTGCCAGTAAAAGCGCTAGCGGTTCCTACGAACAGTACTTC.